The clone carrying this T cell receptor (beta chain) has only one observation. This sample is drawn from a study of cytotoxic CD8 clonotypes in ibrutinib-treated CLL. The method was immunoSEQ multiplex PCR; TCRdb's version includes in-frame clones alone and lacks a portion of them. The sample yields about 130,000 clones, around three quarters seen once. This CDR3 has 15 residues. Germline assignment: CDR1 MNHEY and CDR2 SMNVEV (reference sequence). V shed 5 bases and J shed 1 base, with 12 bases lying between them. The specimen was PBMCs, collected after 12 months of ibrutinib treatment. The gene calls are TRBV27 and TRBJ1-5; D might be TRBD1 (5 bases). The TCR originated in a human donor with chronic lymphocytic leukemia. The CDR3 sequence: CASSQDHRSNQPQHF. The CDR3 DNA reads as TGTGCCAGCAGTCAGGACCACAGGAGCAATCAGCCCCAGCATTTT.